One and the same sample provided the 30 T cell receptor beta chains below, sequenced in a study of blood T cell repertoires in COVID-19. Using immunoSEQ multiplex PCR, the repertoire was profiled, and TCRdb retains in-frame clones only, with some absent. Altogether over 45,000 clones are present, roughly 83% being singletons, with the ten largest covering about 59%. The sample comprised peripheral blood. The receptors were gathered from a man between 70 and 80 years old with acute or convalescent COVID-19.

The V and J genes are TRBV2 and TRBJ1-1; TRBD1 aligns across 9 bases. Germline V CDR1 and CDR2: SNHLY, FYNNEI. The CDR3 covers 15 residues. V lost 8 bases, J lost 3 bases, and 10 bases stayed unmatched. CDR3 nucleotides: TGTGCCAGCGGAACAGGGGGCGCCTGGGACACTGAAGCTTTCTTT. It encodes CASGTGGAWDTEAFF.

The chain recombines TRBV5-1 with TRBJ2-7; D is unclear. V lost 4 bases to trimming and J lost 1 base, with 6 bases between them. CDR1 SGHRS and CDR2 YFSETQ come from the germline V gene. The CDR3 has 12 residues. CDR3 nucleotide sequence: TGCGCCAGCAGCAGCCAATCCTACGAGCAGTACTTC. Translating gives CASSSQSYEQYF.

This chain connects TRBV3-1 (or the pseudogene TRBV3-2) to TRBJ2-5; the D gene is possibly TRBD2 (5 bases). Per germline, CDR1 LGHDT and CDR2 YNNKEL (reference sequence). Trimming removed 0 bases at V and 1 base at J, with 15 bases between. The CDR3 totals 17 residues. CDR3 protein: CASSQDIATRSQETQYF. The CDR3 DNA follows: TGTGCCAGCAGCCAAGATATAGCGACCCGCTCCCAAGAGACCCAGTACTTC.

The CDR3 DNA sequence: TGTGCCAGTAGTGTAACAGGGGCGGGCGGGGAGCTGTTTTTT. Translating gives CASSVTGAGGELFF. The rearrangement uses TRBV19 and TRBJ2-2; 7 nucleotides agree with TRBD1. CDR3 length equals 14 residues. The V and J ends lost 5 bases and 7 bases, in that order; junction bases with no gene match: 7. Germline-derived CDR1 and CDR2 are LNHDA and SQIVND (reference sequence). The whole variable domain, remainder taken from reference TRBV19 and TRBJ2-2, is DGGITQSPKYLFRKEGQNVTLSCEQNLNHDAMYWYRQDPGQGLRLIYYSQIVNDFQKGDIAEGYSVSREKKESFPLTVTSAQKNPTAFYLCASSVTGAGGELFFGEGSRLTVL.

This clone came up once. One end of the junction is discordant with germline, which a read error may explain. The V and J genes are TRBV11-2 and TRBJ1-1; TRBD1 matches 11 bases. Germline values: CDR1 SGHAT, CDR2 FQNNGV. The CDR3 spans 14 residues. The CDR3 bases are TGTGCCGGCAGCTTAGGGACAGGGGGCACTGAAGCTTTCTTT. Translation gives CAGSLGTGGTEAFF.

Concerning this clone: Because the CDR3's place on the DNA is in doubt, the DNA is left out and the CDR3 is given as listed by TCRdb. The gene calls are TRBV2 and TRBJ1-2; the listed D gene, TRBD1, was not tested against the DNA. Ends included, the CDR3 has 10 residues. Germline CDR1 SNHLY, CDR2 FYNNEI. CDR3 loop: CASSVGAGTF.

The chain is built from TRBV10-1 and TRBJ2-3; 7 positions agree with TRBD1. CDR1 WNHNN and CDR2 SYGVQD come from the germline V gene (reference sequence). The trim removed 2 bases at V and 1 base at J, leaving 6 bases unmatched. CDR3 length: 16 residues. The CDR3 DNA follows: TGCGCCAGCAGTGAGGTAGGGGGCCTTGGCACAGATACGCAGTATTTT. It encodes CASSEVGGLGTDTQYF.

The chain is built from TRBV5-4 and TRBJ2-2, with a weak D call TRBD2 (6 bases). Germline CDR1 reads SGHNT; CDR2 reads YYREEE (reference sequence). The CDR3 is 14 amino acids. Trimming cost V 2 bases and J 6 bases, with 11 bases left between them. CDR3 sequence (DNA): TGTGCCAGCAGCTTAGCGGGTATGCCCGGGGAGCTGTTTTTT. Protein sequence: CASSLAGMPGELFF.

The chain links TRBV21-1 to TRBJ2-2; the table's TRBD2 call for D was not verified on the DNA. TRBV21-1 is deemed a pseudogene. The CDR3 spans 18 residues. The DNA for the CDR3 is TGTGCCAGCAGCAAAGAACAGAGTGCGGGAGTGGTCACCGGGGAGCTGTTTTTT. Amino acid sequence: CASSKEQSAGVVTGELFF.

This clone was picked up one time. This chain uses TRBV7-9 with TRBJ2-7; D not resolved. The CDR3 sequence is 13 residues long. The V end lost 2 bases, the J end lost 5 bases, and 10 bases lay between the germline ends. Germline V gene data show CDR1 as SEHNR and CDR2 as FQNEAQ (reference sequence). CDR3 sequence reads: CASSLTGFHEQYF. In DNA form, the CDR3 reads TGTGCCAGCAGCTTAACCGGGTTCCACGAGCAGTACTTC. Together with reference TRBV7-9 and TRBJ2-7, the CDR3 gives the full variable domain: DTGVSQNPRHKITKRGQNVTFRCDPISEHNRLYWYRQTLGQGPEFLTYFQNEAQLEKSRLLSDRFSAERPKGSFSTLEIQRTEQGDSAMYLCASSLTGFHEQYFGPGTRLTVT.

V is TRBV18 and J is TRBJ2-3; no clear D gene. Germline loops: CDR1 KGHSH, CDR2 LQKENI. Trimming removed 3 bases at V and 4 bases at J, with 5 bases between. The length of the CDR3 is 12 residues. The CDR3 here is CASSPSADTQYF. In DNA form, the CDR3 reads TGTGCCAGCTCACCGAGCGCAGATACGCAGTATTTT.

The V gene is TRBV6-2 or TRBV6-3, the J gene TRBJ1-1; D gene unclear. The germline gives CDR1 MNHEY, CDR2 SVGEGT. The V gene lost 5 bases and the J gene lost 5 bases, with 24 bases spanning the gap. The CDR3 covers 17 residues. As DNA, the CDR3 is TGTGCCAGCAGTAACCTTATGTTACGGGGTCGATGGACTGAAGCTTTCTTT. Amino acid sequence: CASSNLMLRGRWTEAFF.

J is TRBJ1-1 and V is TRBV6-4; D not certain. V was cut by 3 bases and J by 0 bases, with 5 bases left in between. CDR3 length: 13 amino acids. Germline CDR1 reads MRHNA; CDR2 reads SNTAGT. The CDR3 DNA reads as TGTGCCAGCAGTGAAAGCTTGAACACTGAAGCTTTCTTT. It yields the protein CASSESLNTEAFF.

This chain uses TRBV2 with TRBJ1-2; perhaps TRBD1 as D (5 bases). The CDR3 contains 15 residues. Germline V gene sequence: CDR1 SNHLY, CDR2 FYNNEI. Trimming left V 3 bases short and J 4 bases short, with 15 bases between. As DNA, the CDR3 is TGTGCCAGCAGTGAGGGGTCAGGCGGGGCCTATGGCTACACCTTC. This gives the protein CASSEGSGGAYGYTF. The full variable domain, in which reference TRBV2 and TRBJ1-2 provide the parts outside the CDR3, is EPEVTQTPSHQVTQMGQEVILRCVPISNHLYFYWYRQILGQKVEFLVSFYNNEISEKSEIFDDQFSVERPDGSNFTLKIRSTKLEDSAMYFCASSEGSGGAYGYTFGSGTRLTVV.

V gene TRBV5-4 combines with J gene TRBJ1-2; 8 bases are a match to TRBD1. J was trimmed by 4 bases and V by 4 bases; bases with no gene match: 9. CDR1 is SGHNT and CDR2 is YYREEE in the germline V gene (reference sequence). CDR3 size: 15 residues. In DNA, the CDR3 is TGTGCCAGCAGCCCCCCCGGACAGGGTACCTATGGCTACACCTTC. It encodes CASSPPGQGTYGYTF.

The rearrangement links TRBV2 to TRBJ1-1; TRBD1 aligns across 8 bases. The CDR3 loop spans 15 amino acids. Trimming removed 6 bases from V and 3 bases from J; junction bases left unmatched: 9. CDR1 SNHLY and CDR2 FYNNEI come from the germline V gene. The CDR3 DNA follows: TGTGCCAGCAGGGGGACAGGATTGCGGGACACTGAAGCTTTCTTT. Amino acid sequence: CASRGTGLRDTEAFF.

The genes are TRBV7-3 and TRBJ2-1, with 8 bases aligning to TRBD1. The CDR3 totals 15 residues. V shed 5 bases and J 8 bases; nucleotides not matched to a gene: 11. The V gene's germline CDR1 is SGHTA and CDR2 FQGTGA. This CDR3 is CASSVTGGILYEQFF. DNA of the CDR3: TGTGCCAGCAGCGTTACAGGGGGAATTCTCTATGAGCAGTTCTTC.

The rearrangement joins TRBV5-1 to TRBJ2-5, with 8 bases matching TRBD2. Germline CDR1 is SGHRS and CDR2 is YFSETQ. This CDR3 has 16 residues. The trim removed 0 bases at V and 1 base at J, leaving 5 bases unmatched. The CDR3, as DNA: TGCGCCAGCAGCTTGGTAGTAGCGGGGATCCAAGAGACCCAGTACTTC. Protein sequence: CASSLVVAGIQETQYF.

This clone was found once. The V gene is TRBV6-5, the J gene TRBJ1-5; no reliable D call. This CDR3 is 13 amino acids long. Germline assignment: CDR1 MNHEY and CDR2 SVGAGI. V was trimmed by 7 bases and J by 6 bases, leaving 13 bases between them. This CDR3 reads CASNSIVCQPQHF. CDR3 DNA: TGTGCCAGCAACTCGATCGTCTGTCAGCCCCAGCATTTT.

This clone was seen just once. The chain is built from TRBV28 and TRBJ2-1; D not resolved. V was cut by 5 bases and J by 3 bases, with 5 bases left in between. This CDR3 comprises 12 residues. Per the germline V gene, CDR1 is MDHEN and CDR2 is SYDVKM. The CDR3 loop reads CASSLSYNEQFF. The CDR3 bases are TGTGCCAGCAGTCTTAGCTACAATGAGCAGTTCTTC.

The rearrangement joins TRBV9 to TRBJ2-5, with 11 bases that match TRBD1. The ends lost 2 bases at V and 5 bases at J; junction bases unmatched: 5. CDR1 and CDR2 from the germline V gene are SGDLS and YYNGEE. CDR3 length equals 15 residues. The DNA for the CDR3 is TGTGCCAGCAGCGTTGGGACAGGGGGATGGGAGACCCAGTACTTC. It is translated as CASSVGTGGWETQYF.

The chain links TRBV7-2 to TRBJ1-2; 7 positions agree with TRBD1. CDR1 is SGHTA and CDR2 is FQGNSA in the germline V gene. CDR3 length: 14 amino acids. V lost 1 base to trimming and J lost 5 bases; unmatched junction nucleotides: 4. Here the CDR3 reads CASSLERDSYGYTF. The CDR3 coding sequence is TGTGCCAGCAGCTTAGAAAGGGACAGTTATGGCTACACCTTC.

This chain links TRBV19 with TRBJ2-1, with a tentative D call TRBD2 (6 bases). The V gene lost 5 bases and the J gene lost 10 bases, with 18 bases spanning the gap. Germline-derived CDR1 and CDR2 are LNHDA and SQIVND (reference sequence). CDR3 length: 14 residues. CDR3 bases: TGTGCCAGTAGTGGGTCCGGGACTCGCAGCGAGCAGTTCTTC. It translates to CASSGSGTRSEQFF.

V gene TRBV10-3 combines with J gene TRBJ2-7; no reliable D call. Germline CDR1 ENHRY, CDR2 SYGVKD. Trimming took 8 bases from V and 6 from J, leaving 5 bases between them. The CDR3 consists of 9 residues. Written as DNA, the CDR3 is TGTGCCATCCCCTCCGAGCAGTACTTC. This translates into CAIPSEQYF.

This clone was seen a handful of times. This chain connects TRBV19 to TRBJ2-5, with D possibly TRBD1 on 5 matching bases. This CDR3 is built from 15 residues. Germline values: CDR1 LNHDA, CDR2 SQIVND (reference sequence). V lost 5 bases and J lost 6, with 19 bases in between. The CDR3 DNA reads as TGTGCCAGTAGTCGACAAAGGGCAGGGAAGAAGACCCAGTACTTC. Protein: CASSRQRAGKKTQYF.

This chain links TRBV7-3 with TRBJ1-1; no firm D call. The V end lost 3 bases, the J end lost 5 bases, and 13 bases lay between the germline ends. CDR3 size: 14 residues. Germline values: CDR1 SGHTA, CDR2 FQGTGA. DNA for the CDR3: TGTGCCAGCAGCTTTGAGGGCTCGGGTACTGAAGCTTTCTTT. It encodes CASSFEGSGTEAFF.

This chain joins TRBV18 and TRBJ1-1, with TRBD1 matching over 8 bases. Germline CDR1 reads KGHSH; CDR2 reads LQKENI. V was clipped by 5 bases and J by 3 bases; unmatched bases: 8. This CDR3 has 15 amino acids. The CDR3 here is CASSTTRTGHTEAFF. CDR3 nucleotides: TGTGCCAGCTCAACCACTAGGACAGGGCACACTGAAGCTTTCTTT.

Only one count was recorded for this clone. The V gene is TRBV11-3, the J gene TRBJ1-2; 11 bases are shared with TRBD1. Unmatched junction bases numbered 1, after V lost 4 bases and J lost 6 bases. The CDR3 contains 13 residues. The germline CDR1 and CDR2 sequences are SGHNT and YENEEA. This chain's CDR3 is CASSWTGGDGYTF. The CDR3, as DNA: TGTGCCAGCAGCTGGACAGGGGGCGATGGCTACACCTTC.

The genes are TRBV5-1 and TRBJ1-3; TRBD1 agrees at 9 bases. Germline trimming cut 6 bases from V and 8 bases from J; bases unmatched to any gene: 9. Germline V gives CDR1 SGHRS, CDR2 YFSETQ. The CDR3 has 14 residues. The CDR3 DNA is TGCGCCAGCACGGACAGGGGCCTTAGGGACACCATATATTTT. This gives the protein CASTDRGLRDTIYF.

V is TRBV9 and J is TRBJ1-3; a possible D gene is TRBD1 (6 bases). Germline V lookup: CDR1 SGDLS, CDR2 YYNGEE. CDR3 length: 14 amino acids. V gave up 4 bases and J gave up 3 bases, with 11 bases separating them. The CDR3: CASSLRQDGNTIYF. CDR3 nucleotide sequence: TGTGCCAGCAGCTTACGACAGGATGGAAACACCATATATTTT.